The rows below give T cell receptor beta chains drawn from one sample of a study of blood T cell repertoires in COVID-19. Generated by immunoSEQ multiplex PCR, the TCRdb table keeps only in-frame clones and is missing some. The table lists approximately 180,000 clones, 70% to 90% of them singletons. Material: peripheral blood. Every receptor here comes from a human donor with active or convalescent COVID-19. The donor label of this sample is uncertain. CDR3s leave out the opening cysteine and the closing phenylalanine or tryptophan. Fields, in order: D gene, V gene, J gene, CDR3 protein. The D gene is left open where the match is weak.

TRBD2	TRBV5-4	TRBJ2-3	ASSLSGLAGNPFTDTQY
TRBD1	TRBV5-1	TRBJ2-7	ASSPGDRNRYEQY
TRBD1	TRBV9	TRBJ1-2	ASSLTTGWGGYT
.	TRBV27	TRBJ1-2	ASSFGGTRGYT
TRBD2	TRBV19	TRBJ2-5	ASSPRTSGQETQY
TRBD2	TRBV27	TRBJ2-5	ASKGTSGGETQY
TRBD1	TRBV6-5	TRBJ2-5	ASSYSTGYLRETQY
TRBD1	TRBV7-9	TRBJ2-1	ASRTGGQGIYNEQF
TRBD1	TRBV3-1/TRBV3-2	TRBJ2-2	ASSQGRQGVSGELF
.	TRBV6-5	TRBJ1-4	ASTPEGNEKLF